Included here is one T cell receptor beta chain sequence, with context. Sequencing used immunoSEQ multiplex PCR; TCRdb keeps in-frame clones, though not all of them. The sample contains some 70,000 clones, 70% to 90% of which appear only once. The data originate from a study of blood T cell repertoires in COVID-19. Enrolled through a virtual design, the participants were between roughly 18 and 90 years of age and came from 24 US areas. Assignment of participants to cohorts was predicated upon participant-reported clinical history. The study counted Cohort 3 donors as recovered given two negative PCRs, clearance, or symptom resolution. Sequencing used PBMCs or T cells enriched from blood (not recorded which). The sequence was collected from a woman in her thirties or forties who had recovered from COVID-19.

The CDR3 spells CASSPLAGALKETQYF. Here the CDR3 DNA reads TGTGCCAGCAGCCCCCTCGCGGGCGCTCTAAAAGAGACCCAGTACTTC. The J gene is TRBJ2-5, the V gene TRBV4-2, with D maybe TRBD2 (5 bases). Looked up from germline, CDR1 is LGHNA and CDR2 is YNFKEQ. Between the trimmed V and J ends, which lost 4 bases and 3 bases, there was a span of 18 bases. The CDR3 is 16 amino acids.